This T cell receptor beta chain came from a study of T cell repertoires in cytomegalovirus infection. About the study: Both CMV infection and a matching HLA type were indicated by public TCR beta signatures.

This CDR3 contains 13 residues. Trimming shortened V by 1 base and J by 4 bases, and 7 bases separated the two germline ends. Germline CDR1 SGHTA, CDR2 FQGNSA. This clonotype was found a few times. What it binds is not known. MiXCR, applied by TCRdb to the reads, yields one record per CDR3 protein. The sample lists about 740,000 distinct CDR3 sequences, 35% to 40% occurring once. Study-level results: The ex vivo response showed dominance by HLA-C-restricted CMV-specific TCR beta clonotypes. Carriage of CMV together with the relevant HLA was identifiable through cumulative public TCR beta family frequency.

The genes are TRBV7-2 and TRBJ2-5; no reliable D call. The TCR sequence derives from a human donor in good health (CMV status not recorded). Some clones in this sample may be carry-over from other donors' samples. The sequenced material came from PBMCs. CDR3 bases: TGTGCCAGCAGCTTAGGACGGATAGAGACCCAGTACTTC. This sequence encodes CASSLGRIETQYF. Together with reference TRBV7-2 and TRBJ2-5, the CDR3 gives the full variable domain: GAGVSQSPSNKVTEKGKDVELRCDPISGHTALYWYRQSLGQGLEFLIYFQGNSAPDKSGLPSDRFSAERTGGSVSTLTIQRTQQEDSAVYLCASSLGRIETQYFGPGTRLLVL.